A selection of T cell receptor beta chains follows, all from one sample in a study of blood T cells in healthy people across ages. One entry per CDR3 protein, called by TCRdb with MiXCR from the 5' RACE reads. The sample has some 750,000 distinct CDR3 sequences, approximately 21% seen once. Sequencing used blood. Every receptor here comes from a man between 65 and 85 years old in good health. Each CDR3 is given with its conserved first and last residue. The D gene is left open where the match is weak. Only some rows state a clone size, as once, few, many or a class for expanded clones.

J: TRBJ1-2
D: NA
V: TRBV12-3/TRBV12-4
size: many
DNA: TGTGCCAGCAGCCTGGGGGGGGCGGGTGGCTACACCTTC
CDR3: CASSLGGAGGYTF

J: TRBJ1-6
D: TRBD1
V: TRBV2
size: few
DNA: TGTGCCAGCAGTGAAGCAAGGACAGGGTCCAATTCACCCCTCCACTTT
CDR3: CASSEARTGSNSPLHF

J: TRBJ1-1
D: NA
V: TRBV11-3
size: few
DNA: TGTGCCAGCAGCCCACCGAATCGAGCAGGGACTGAAGCTTTCTTT
CDR3: CASSPPNRAGTEAFF

J: TRBJ2-4
D: TRBD1
V: TRBV4-1
size: NA
DNA: TGCGCCAGCAGCCAAGCTGACAGGGGGCGCGGAAACATTCAGTACTTC
CDR3: CASSQADRGRGNIQYF

J: TRBJ1-1
D: NA
V: TRBV12-3/TRBV12-4
size: NA
DNA: TGTGCCAGCACCCTAGGGTCGAACACTGAAGCTTTCTTT
CDR3: CASTLGSNTEAFF

J: TRBJ1-4
D: NA
V: TRBV5-1
size: NA
DNA: TGCGCCGGCAGCGTGACCACTAATGAAAAACTGTTTTTT
CDR3: CAGSVTTNEKLFF

J: TRBJ2-1
D: NA
V: TRBV7-9
size: NA
DNA: TGTGCCAGCAGCCCTATAGGGCTTGCCTACAATGAGCAGTTCTTC
CDR3: CASSPIGLAYNEQFF

J: TRBJ1-5
D: NA
V: TRBV12-3/TRBV12-4
size: NA
DNA: TGTGCCAGCAGTTTAGCAGCTACGGGGCGAAAAAATCAGCCCCAGCATTTT
CDR3: CASSLAATGRKNQPQHF

J: TRBJ2-1
D: NA
V: TRBV4-3
size: NA
DNA: TGCGCCAGCAGCCCCCAGTGGGGGGCCTACAATGAGCAGTTCTTC
CDR3: CASSPQWGAYNEQFF

J: TRBJ2-2
D: TRBD2
V: TRBV12-3/TRBV12-4
size: once
DNA: TGTGCCAACAGTTTCTGGGGTAGCGGGGGGGTACGACTTAACACCGGGGAGCTGTTTTTT
CDR3: CANSFWGSGGVRLNTGELFF

J: TRBJ2-5
D: TRBD1
V: TRBV29-1
size: many
DNA: TGCAGCGCGCAGGGGGCTCAGGAGACCCAGTACTTC
CDR3: CSAQGAQETQYF

J: TRBJ1-1
D: NA
V: TRBV28
size: NA
DNA: TGTGCCAGCAGCACCGGCGGCGGGTTGGGAAAAGCTTTCTTT
CDR3: CASSTGGGLGKAFF

J: TRBJ2-7
D: TRBD1
V: TRBV29-1
size: NA
DNA: TGCAGCGTTGAAGGACAGGGGTTAAACAGGTACGAGCAGTACTTC
CDR3: CSVEGQGLNRYEQYF

J: TRBJ2-7
D: TRBD1
V: TRBV28
size: few
DNA: TGTGCCAGCACCCCGAGAGGACAGGGGGCGGGAGAGCAGTACTTC
CDR3: CASTPRGQGAGEQYF

J: TRBJ1-6
D: NA
V: TRBV12-3/TRBV12-4
size: NA
DNA: TGTGCCAGCAGTTTATCCGGAGGGGATTCACCCCTCCACTTT
CDR3: CASSLSGGDSPLHF

J: TRBJ2-1
D: TRBD1
V: TRBV2
size: few
DNA: TGTGCCGGAGCACTGACAGGGGAACTGGAGCAGTTCTTC
CDR3: CAGALTGELEQFF

J: TRBJ2-7
D: NA
V: TRBV6-5
size: NA
DNA: TGTGCCAGCAGTACCGGCGGTCTCGGGTCCTACGAGCAGTACTTC
CDR3: CASSTGGLGSYEQYF

J: TRBJ2-3
D: NA
V: TRBV18
size: few
DNA: TGTGCCGGAGGACTACTTCACACAGATACGCAGTATTTT
CDR3: CAGGLLHTDTQYF

J: TRBJ1-2
D: NA
V: TRBV20-1
size: NA
DNA: TGCAGTGCTAGAGATCCAGGGAACCCTCGCGAAGGCTACACCTTC
CDR3: CSARDPGNPREGYTF

J: TRBJ1-1
D: NA
V: TRBV7-6
size: few
DNA: TGTGCCAGCAGCTTAGAGGGTGCCCCCAGGGAAGCTTTCTTT
CDR3: CASSLEGAPREAFF

J: TRBJ1-3
D: NA
V: TRBV5-1
size: NA
DNA: TGCGCCAGCAGCCCAGGTGGGCACTCTGGAAACACCATATATTTT
CDR3: CASSPGGHSGNTIYF

J: TRBJ1-5
D: NA
V: TRBV4-1
size: NA
DNA: TGCGCCAGCAGCCAGGGCTCGGGGTCTAGCAATCAGCCCCAGCATTTT
CDR3: CASSQGSGSSNQPQHF

J: TRBJ1-4
D: NA
V: TRBV12-3/TRBV12-4
size: NA
DNA: TGTGCCAGCAGCCCTGGGACATACCAACGGGATGAAAAACTGTTTTTT
CDR3: CASSPGTYQRDEKLFF

J: TRBJ2-2
D: TRBD1
V: TRBV20-1
size: NA
DNA: TGCAGTGCTACTTCCGGGACAGGGGACCCGAACACCGGGGAGCTGTTTTTT
CDR3: CSATSGTGDPNTGELFF

J: TRBJ1-2
D: NA
V: TRBV3-1
size: NA
DNA: TGTGCCAGCAGCCAAACAGGGAATGGCTACACCTTC
CDR3: CASSQTGNGYTF

J: TRBJ2-5
D: NA
V: TRBV14
size: NA
DNA: TGTGCCAGCAGCCCCCCCACCCAGTACTTC
CDR3: CASSPPTQYF

J: TRBJ2-4
D: NA
V: TRBV5-1
size: few
DNA: TGCGCCAGCAGCTTGGCCAACAGGAGGCACATTCAGTACTTC
CDR3: CASSLANRRHIQYF

J: TRBJ2-3
D: NA
V: TRBV2
size: few
DNA: TGTGCCAGCATTTCAACGGTTCCTAGCACAGATACGCAGTATTTT
CDR3: CASISTVPSTDTQYF

J: TRBJ2-5
D: TRBD2
V: TRBV28
size: few
DNA: TGTGCCAGCAGTCGACTAGCGGGGGGGCCCGGTGAGACCCAGTACTTC
CDR3: CASSRLAGGPGETQYF

J: TRBJ2-1
D: TRBD2
V: TRBV7-9
size: few
DNA: TGTGCCAGCAGCTACGGGACTAGCGGTAAGCAGTTCTTC
CDR3: CASSYGTSGKQFF

J: TRBJ1-2
D: NA
V: TRBV18
size: few
DNA: TGTGCCAGCTCACCCAGGGACGGAAGCGGCTACACCTTC
CDR3: CASSPRDGSGYTF

J: TRBJ2-7
D: NA
V: TRBV5-5
size: NA
DNA: TGTGCCAGCAGCTTGAGCCCCGGCCCGAAAAGGGGATCCTACGAGCAGTACTTC
CDR3: CASSLSPGPKRGSYEQYF

J: TRBJ2-3
D: TRBD2
V: TRBV6-2/TRBV6-3
size: NA
DNA: TGTGCCAGCACCTTCAGTCGGCGGGAGAGCACAGATACGCAGTATTTT
CDR3: CASTFSRRESTDTQYF

J: TRBJ2-5
D: NA
V: TRBV20-1
size: few
DNA: TGCCGTGTAAATCGGGGGGCCCAAGAGACCCAGTACTTC
CDR3: CRVNRGAQETQYF

J: TRBJ2-3
D: NA
V: TRBV11-2
size: NA
DNA: TGTGCCAGCAGCTTAGGGGCCCCCGGTAACACAGATACGCAGTATTTT
CDR3: CASSLGAPGNTDTQYF

J: TRBJ1-2
D: NA
V: TRBV9
size: few
DNA: TGTGCCAGCAGCGTAGAGGAAGGGGGGATTAACTATGGCTACACCTTC
CDR3: CASSVEEGGINYGYTF

J: TRBJ2-1
D: NA
V: TRBV7-7
size: NA
DNA: TGTGCCAGCAGCTTTTCCCTCGATAATGAGCAGTTCTTC
CDR3: CASSFSLDNEQFF

J: TRBJ2-5
D: TRBD2
V: TRBV20-1
size: few
DNA: TGCAGTGCTAGTCGGGTAGCGGGGGCTTCATACGAGTTCTTC
CDR3: CSASRVAGASYEFF

J: TRBJ2-3
D: TRBD1
V: TRBV5-1
size: few
DNA: TGCGCCAGCACCGAAGGGGGCGCAGGGACAGATACGCAGTATTTT
CDR3: CASTEGGAGTDTQYF

J: TRBJ2-1
D: NA
V: TRBV15
size: few
DNA: TGTGCCACCAGCAGAGATCCAGGCGGGACTCCTTACAATGAGCAGTTCTTC
CDR3: CATSRDPGGTPYNEQFF

J: TRBJ2-3
D: NA
V: TRBV7-8
size: few
DNA: TGTGCCAGCAGCCCAGGGTTCGTCACAGATACGCAGTATTTT
CDR3: CASSPGFVTDTQYF

J: TRBJ2-3
D: TRBD2
V: TRBV10-3
size: NA
DNA: TGTGCCATCAGCGAGGGACTAGTGGGACGCACAGATACGCAGTATTTT
CDR3: CAISEGLVGRTDTQYF

J: TRBJ2-7
D: NA
V: TRBV6-5
size: NA
DNA: TGTGCCAGCTCCAGGGGATTCAACGAGCAGTACTTC
CDR3: CASSRGFNEQYF

J: TRBJ1-5
D: NA
V: TRBV19
size: few
DNA: TGTGCCAGTAGTATTTCTCACAGGGACCATCAGCCCCAGCATTTT
CDR3: CASSISHRDHQPQHF

J: TRBJ1-1
D: NA
V: TRBV7-3
size: few
DNA: TGTGCCAGCAGCTTAAACCCCCTTACAAGGTCTCTCGAAGCTTTCTTT
CDR3: CASSLNPLTRSLEAFF

J: TRBJ2-3
D: TRBD2
V: TRBV28
size: few
DNA: TGTGCCAGCAGTGCCGGGGGAGCGGGAGAGGAAGGGGATACGCAGTATTTT
CDR3: CASSAGGAGEEGDTQYF

J: TRBJ2-1
D: NA
V: TRBV12-3/TRBV12-4
size: NA
DNA: TGTGCCAGCAGTTTTCGGCTGGCTAACAATGAGCAGTTCTTC
CDR3: CASSFRLANNEQFF

J: TRBJ2-1
D: TRBD1
V: TRBV29-1
size: NA
DNA: TGCAGCGTCGGGACAGGGAACAGTGAGCAGTTCTTC
CDR3: CSVGTGNSEQFF

J: TRBJ2-1
D: NA
V: TRBV9
size: NA
DNA: TGTGCCAGCAACCATCTAAGGGGTGAGCAGTTCTTC
CDR3: CASNHLRGEQFF

J: TRBJ2-2
D: NA
V: TRBV12-3/TRBV12-4
size: NA
DNA: TGTGCCAGCACGACGGGGAGGGGGAGCACCGGGGAGCTGTTTTTT
CDR3: CASTTGRGSTGELFF